The clone carrying this TCR beta chain was observed a handful of times. TCRdb's table, derived via immunoSEQ multiplex PCR, lists solely in-frame clones and lacks some. The top ten hold 4.5% to 5% of the sample, which has around 72,000 clones, approximately 90% seen once. This entry belongs to a study of technical replicates of blood from a few donors. The specimen was PBMCs. The clonotype originates from a human donor in good health. Some clones in this sample may be carry-over from other donors' samples.

Here the CDR3 reads CASSLLGISGNTIYF. The CDR3 coding sequence is TGCGCCAGCAGCTTGCTAGGCATCTCTGGAAACACCATATATTTT. This rearrangement joins TRBV5-1 to TRBJ1-3; D gene unclear. Germline V lookup: CDR1 SGHRS, CDR2 YFSETQ. The V gene lost 1 base and the J gene lost 0 bases, with 8 bases spanning the gap. The CDR3 runs 15 residues.